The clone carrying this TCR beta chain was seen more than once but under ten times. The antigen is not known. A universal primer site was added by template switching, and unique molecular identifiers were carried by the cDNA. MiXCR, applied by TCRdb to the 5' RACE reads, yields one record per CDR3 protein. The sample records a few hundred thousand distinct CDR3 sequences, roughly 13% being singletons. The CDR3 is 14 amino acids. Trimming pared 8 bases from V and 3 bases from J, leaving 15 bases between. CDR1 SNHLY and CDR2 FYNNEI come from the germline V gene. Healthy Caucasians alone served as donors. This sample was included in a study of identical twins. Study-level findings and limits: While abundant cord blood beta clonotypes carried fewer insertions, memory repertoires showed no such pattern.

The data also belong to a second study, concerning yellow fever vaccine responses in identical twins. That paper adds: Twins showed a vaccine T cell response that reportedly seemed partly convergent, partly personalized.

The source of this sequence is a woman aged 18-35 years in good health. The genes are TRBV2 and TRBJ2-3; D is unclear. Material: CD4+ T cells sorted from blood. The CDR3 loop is CASGYQMGTDTQYF. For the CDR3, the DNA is TGTGCCAGCGGGTACCAGATGGGGACAGATACGCAGTATTTT.